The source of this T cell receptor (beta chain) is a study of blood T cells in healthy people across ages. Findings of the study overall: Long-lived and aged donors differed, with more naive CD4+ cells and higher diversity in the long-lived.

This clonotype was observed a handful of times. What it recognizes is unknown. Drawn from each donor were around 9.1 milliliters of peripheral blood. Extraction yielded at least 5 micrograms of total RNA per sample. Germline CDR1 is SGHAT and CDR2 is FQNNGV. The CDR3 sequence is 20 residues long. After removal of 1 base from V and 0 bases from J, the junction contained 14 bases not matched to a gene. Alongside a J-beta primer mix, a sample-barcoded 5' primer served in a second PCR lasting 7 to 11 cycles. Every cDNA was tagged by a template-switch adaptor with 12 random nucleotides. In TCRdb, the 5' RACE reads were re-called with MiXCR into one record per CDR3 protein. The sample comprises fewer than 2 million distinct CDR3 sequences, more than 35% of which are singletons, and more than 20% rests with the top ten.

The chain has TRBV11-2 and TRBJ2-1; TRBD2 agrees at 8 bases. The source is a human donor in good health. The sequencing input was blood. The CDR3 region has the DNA TGTGCCAGCAGCTTAGTAGGAGCGGGGGCCCATTTGAGCTCCTACAATGAGCAGTTCTTC. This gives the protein CASSLVGAGAHLSSYNEQFF.